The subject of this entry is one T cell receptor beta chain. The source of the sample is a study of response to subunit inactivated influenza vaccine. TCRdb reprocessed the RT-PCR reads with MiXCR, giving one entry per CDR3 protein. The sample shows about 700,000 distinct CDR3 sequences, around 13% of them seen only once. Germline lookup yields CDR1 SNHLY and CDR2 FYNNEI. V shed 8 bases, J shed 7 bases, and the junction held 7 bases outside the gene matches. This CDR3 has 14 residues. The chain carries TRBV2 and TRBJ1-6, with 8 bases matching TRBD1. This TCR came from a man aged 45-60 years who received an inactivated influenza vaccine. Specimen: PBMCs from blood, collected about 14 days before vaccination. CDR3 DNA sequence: TGTGCCAGCGGATGGACAGGGTACAATTCACCCCTCCACTTT. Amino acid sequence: CASGWTGYNSPLHF.